This T cell receptor (beta chain) was identified during a study of Graves' ophthalmopathy and Graves' hyperthyroidism. This clonotype has at least ten counts. This CDR3 is 14 amino acids long. CDR1 is MNHEY and CDR2 is SMNVEV in the germline V gene (reference sequence). The ends were cut back, 5 bases at V and 2 bases at J, with 13 bases in the middle. CAS ≥3, NOSPECS ≥4, moderate-to-severe activity and duration under 3 months marked donors with ophthalmopathy. Sampling about 10 ml of fresh peripheral blood provided the PBMCs. RNA transcripts yielded amplified TCR beta CDR3 regions. HTBI primers served in a first-round RT-PCR, which a second-round multiplex PCR followed. TCRdb analysed the multiplex PCR reads with MiXCR anew, one entry per CDR3 protein. The sample lists about 660,000 distinct CDR3 sequences; about 40% were seen once.

The sequence was obtained from an adult man with Graves' ophthalmopathy. The genes are TRBV27 and TRBJ2-7, with no clear D. The sequenced sample was peripheral blood. CDR3 amino acids: CASSPTVAAYEQYF. The CDR3 DNA reads TGTGCCAGCAGTCCTACGGTTGCGGCCTACGAGCAGTACTTC.